The clone carrying this TCR beta chain was detected ten times or more. Its antigen remains unidentified. The CDR3 runs to 17 residues. The J segment lost 4 bases and the V segment lost 4 bases, leaving 17 bases of the junction unmatched. The germline V gene has CDR1 DFQATT and CDR2 SNEGSKA (reference sequence). The data stem from a study of CD8 T cells in ankylosing spondylitis. Broader study findings: Both synovial fluid and blood in reactive arthritis had previously been reported to carry some motif variants. Disease-linked clones reportedly showed significant enrichment in matched ankylosing spondylitis synovial fluid. Characteristic, it appeared, of ankylosing spondylitis blood was a TCR beta motif of about eight highly homologous variants.

Libraries of TCR beta came from quantitative 5'-RACE with molecular barcodes. TCRdb analysed the 5' RACE reads with MiXCR anew, one entry per CDR3 protein. The data show about 220,000 distinct CDR3 sequences, with 7% to 8% seen just once and approximately 15% held by the top ten. The sequencing input was blood, either unsorted or a sorted T cell fraction (not recorded which). The chain combines TRBV20-1 with TRBJ2-7; 9 bases line up with TRBD1. This receptor was obtained from a male donor with ankylosing spondylitis. The CDR3 sequence: CSAKRRGRDRAPYEQYF. The CDR3 nucleotides read TGCAGTGCTAAGAGACGTGGGCGGGACAGGGCACCATACGAGCAGTACTTC.